This TCR beta chain is drawn from a study of T-cell memory formation after mild COVID-19. CDR1 and CDR2 from the germline V gene are SEHNR and FQNEAQ (reference sequence). This CDR3 has 15 amino acids. V lost 3 bases and J 3 bases, leaving 9 bases between the germline ends. For this clonotype: What it recognizes is unknown.

TCRdb re-derived calls from the 5' RACE reads in MiXCR, one entry per CDR3 protein. Among 150,000 to 200,000 distinct CDR3 sequences, around 16% were seen once, and the ten largest hold under 2.5%. Study outcomes and limitations: Contracting clones localized mainly to CM and EM when CD4+ and mainly to EMRA when CD8+.

The receptor comes from an adult woman who had mild COVID-19 (a few samples of this study predate the infection). Cell type and time point are not known. What was sequenced was PBMCs or a T cell subset sorted from them (not recorded which). The V gene is TRBV7-9, the J gene TRBJ1-6; D is undetermined. Here the CDR3 reads CASSFHVLYNSPLHF. CDR3 nucleotide sequence: TGTGCCAGCAGCTTTCATGTCCTCTATAATTCACCCCTCCACTTT.